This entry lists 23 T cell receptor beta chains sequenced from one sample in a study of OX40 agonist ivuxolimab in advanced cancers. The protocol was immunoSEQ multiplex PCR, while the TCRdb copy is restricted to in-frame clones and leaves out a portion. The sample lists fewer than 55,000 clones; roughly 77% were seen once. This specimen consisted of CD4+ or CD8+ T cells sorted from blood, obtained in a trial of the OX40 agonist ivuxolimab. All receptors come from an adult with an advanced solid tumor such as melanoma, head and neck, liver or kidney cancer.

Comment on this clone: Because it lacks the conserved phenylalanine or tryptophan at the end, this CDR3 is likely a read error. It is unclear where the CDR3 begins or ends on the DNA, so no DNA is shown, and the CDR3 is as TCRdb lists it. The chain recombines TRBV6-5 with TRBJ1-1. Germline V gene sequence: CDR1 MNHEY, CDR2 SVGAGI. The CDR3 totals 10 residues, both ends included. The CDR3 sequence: CASSYATGSL.

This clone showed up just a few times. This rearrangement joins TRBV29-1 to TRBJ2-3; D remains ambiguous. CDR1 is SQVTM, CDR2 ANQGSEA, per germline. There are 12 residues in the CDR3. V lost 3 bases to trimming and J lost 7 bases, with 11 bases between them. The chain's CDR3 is CSVEAHENTQYF. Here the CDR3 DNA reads TGCAGCGTTGAGGCCCACGAGAATACGCAGTATTTT.

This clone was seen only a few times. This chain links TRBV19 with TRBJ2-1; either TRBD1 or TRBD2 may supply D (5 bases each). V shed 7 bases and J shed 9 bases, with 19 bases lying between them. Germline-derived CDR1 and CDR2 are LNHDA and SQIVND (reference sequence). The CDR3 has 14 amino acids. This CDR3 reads CASKRGSLVGEQFF. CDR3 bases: TGTGCCAGTAAGAGGGGCTCGTTAGTAGGTGAGCAGTTCTTC.

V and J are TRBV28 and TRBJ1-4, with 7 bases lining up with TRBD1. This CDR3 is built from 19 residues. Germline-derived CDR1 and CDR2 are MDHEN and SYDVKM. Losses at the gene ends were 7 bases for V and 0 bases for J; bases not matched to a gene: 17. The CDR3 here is CASTVTLAGGLATNEKLFF. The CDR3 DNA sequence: TGTGCCAGCACCGTTACCTTAGCAGGGGGTCTGGCAACTAATGAAAAACTGTTTTTT.

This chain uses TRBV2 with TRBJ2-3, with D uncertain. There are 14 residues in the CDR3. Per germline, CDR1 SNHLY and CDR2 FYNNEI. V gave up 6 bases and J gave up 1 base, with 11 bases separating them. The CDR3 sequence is CASRNLQGTDTQYF. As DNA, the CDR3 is TGTGCCAGCAGAAACCTTCAGGGCACAGATACGCAGTATTTT. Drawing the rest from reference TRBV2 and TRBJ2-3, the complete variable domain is EPEVTQTPSHQVTQMGQEVILRCVPISNHLYFYWYRQILGQKVEFLVSFYNNEISEKSEIFDDQFSVERPDGSNFTLKIRSTKLEDSAMYFCASRNLQGTDTQYFGPGTRLTVL.

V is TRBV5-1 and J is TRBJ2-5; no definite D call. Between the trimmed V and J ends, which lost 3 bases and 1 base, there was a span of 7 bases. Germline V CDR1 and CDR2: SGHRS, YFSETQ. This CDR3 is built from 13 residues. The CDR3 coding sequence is TGCGCCAGCAGCTGGCTACCCCAAGAGACCCAGTACTTC. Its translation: CASSWLPQETQYF. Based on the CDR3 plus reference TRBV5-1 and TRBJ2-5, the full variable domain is KAGVTQTPRYLIKTRGQQVTLSCSPISGHRSVSWYQQTPGQGLQFLFEYFSETQRNKGNFPGRFSGRQFSNSRSEMNVSTLELGDSALYLCASSWLPQETQYFGPGTRLLVL.

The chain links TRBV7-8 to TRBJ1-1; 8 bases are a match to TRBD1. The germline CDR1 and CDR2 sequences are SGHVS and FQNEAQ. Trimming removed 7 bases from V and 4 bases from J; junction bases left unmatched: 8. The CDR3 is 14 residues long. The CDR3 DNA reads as TGTGCCAGCACCTTCTCACAGGGGGGCACTGAAGCTTTCTTT. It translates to CASTFSQGGTEAFF.

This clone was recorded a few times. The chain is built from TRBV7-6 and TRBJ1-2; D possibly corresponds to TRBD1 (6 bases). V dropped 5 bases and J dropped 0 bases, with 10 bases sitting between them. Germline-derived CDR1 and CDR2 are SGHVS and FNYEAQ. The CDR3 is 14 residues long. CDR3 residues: CASSLGQTNYGYTF. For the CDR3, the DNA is TGTGCCAGCAGCCTTGGACAGACTAACTATGGCTACACCTTC. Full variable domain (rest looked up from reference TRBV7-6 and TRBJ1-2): GAGVSQSPRYKVTKRGQDVALRCDPISGHVSLYWYRQALGQGPEFLTYFNYEAQQDKSGLPNDRFSAERPEGSISTLTIQRTEQRDSAMYRCASSLGQTNYGYTFGSGTRLTVV.

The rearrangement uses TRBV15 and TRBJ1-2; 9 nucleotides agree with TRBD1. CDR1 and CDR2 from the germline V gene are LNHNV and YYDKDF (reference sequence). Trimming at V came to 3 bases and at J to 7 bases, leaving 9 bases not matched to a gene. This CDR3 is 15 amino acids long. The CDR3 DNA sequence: TGTGCCACCAGCAGGACCGGGACAGGGTATGGTGGCTACACCTTC. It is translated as CATSRTGTGYGGYTF.

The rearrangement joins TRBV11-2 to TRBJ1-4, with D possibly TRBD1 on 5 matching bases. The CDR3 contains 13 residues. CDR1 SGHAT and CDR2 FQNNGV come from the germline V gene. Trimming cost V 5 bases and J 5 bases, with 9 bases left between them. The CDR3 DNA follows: TGTGCCAGCAGCCCGGGGCACAATGAAAAACTGTTTTTT. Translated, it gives CASSPGHNEKLFF. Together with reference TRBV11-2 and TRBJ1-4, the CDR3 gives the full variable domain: EAGVAQSPRYKIIEKRQSVAFWCNPISGHATLYWYQQILGQGPKLLIQFQNNGVVDDSQLPKDRFSAERLKGVDSTLKIQPAKLEDSAVYLCASSPGHNEKLFFGSGTQLSVL.

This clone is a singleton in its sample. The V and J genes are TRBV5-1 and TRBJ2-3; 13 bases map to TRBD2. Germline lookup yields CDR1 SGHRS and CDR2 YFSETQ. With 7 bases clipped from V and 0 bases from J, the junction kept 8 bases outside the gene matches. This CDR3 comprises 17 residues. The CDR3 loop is CASAGKTSGGSTDTQYF. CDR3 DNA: TGCGCCAGCGCAGGGAAGACTAGCGGGGGGAGCACAGATACGCAGTATTTT.

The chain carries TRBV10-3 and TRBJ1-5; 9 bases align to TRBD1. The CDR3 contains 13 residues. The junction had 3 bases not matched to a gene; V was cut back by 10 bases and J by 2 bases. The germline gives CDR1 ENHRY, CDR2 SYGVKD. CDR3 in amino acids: CASRTGGNQPQHF. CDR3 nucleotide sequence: TGTGCCAGCCGGACAGGGGGCAATCAGCCCCAGCATTTT.

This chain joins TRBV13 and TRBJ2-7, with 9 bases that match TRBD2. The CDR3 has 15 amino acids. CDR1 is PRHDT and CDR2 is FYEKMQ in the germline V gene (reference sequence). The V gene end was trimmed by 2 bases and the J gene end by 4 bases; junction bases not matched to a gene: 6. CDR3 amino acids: CASSLSPSGEYEQYF. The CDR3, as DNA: TGTGCCAGCAGCTTATCGCCTAGCGGGGAATACGAGCAGTACTTC. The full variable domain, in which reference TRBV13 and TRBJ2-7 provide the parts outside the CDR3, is AAGVIQSPRHLIKEKRETATLKCYPIPRHDTVYWYQQGPGQDPQFLISFYEKMQSDKGSIPDRFSAQQFSDYHSELNMSSLELGDSALYFCASSLSPSGEYEQYFGPGTRLTVT.

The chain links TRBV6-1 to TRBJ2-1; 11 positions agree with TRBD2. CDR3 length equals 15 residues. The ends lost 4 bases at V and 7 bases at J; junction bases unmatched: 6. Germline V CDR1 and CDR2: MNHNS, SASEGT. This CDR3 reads CASSAVTSGGNEQFF. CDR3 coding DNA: TGTGCCAGCAGTGCTGTCACTAGCGGGGGTAATGAGCAGTTCTTC.

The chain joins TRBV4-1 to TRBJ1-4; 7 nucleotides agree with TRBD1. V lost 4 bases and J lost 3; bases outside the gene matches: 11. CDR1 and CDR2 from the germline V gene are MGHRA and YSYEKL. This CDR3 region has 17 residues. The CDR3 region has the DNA TGCGCCAGCAGCCCAGGGGGACGGGGGGGATCTAATGAAAAACTGTTTTTT. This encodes CASSPGGRGGSNEKLFF.

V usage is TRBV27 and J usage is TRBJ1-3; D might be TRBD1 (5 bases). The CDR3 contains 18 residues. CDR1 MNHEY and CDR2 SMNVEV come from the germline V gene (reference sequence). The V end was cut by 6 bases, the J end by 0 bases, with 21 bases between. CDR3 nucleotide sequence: TGTGCCAGCAGCCAACTTTCCCCTCGGGGCCGCTCTGGAAACACCATATATTTT. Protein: CASSQLSPRGRSGNTIYF.

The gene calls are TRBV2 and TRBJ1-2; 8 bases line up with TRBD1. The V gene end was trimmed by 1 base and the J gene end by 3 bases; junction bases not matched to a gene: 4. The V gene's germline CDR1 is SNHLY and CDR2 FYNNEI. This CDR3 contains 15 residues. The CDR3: CASSEGAGGYYGYTF. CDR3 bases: TGTGCCAGCAGTGAAGGGGCAGGGGGCTACTATGGCTACACCTTC.

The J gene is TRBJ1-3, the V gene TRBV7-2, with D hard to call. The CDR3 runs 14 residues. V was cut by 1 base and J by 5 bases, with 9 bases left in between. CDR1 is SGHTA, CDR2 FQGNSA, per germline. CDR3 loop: CASSLGDTRNTIYF. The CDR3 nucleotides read TGTGCCAGCAGCTTAGGTGATACAAGAAACACCATATATTTT.

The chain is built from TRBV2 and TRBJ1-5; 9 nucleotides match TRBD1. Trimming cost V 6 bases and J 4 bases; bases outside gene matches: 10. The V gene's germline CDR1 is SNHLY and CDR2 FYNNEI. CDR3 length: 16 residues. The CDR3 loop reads CASRALRDRENQPQHF. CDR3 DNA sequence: TGTGCCAGCAGAGCCCTCCGGGACAGGGAGAATCAGCCCCAGCATTTT.

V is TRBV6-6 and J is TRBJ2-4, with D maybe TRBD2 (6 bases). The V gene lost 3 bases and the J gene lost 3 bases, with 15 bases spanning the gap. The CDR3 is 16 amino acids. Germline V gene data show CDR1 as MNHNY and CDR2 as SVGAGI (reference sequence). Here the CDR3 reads CASSYGLGGDKNIQYF. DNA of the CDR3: TGTGCCAGCAGTTATGGCCTGGGCGGGGACAAAAACATTCAGTACTTC.

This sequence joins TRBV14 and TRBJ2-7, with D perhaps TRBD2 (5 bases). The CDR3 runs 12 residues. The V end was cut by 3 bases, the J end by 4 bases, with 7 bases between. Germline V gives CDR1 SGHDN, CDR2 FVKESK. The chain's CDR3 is CASSHRGYEQYF. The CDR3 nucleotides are TGTGCCAGCAGCCACCGCGGGTACGAGCAGTACTTC. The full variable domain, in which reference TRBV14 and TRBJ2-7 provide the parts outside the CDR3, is EAGVTQFPSHSVIEKGQTVTLRCDPISGHDNLYWYRRVMGKEIKFLLHFVKESKQDESGMPNNRFLAERTGGTYSTLKVQPAELEDSGVYFCASSHRGYEQYFGPGTRLTVT.

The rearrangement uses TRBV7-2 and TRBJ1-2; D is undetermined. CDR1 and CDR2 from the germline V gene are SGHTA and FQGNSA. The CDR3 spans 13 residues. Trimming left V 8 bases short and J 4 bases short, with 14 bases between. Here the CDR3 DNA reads TGTGCCAGCTCTACGCTGAATACCTATGGCTACACCTTC. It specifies CASSTLNTYGYTF.

In DNA, the CDR3 is TGTGCCAGCAGCCCCAGCGTTCGGGACACAGATACGCAGTATTTT. Protein product: CASSPSVRDTDTQYF. V usage is TRBV7-3 and J usage is TRBJ2-3, with TRBD2 as a possible D gene (5 bases). Germline V gene sequence: CDR1 SGHTA, CDR2 FQGTGA. Deletions cut 5 bases from V and 2 bases from J, with 14 bases between. The CDR3 runs 15 residues. The variable domain in full, completed from reference TRBV7-3 and TRBJ2-3, reads GAGVSQTPSNKVTEKGKYVELRCDPISGHTALYWYRQSLGQGPEFLIYFQGTGAADDSGLPNDRFFAVRPEGSVSTLKIQRTERGDSAVYLCASSPSVRDTDTQYFGPGTRLTVL.